The 16 T cell receptor beta chains given below trace back to one sample, sequenced in a study of cytomegalovirus exposure and HLA in healthy donors. It was with 60 Vbeta and 13 Jbeta primers that the PCR ran. Some clones are missing from TCRdb's copy, which holds only in-frame ones; the method was immunoSEQ multiplex PCR. The sample carries over 75,000 clones, roughly 84% recorded once. The sample consisted of PBMCs. Every receptor here comes from a woman in her 50s in good health and CMV-seronegative.

The chain joins TRBV19 to TRBJ2-1, with 9 bases that match TRBD1. Unmatched junction bases numbered 32, after V lost 1 base and J lost 7 bases. Germline CDR1 and CDR2: LNHDA and SQIVND (reference sequence). CDR3 length: 24 residues. The CDR3 sequence: CASSIVTVLSPQDRGLVQWNEQFF. The CDR3 coding sequence is TGTGCCAGTAGTATAGTTACCGTGCTATCCCCACAGGACAGGGGTTTGGTTCAGTGGAATGAGCAGTTCTTC.

The chain employs TRBV7-3 and TRBJ2-3; D is perhaps TRBD1 (8 bases). The CDR3 contains 16 residues. Between the trimmed V and J ends, which lost 1 base and 4 bases, there was a span of 15 bases. Germline V gives CDR1 SGHTA, CDR2 FQGTGA. The CDR3 is CASSLIGTGGADTQYF. CDR3 nucleotide sequence: TGTGCCAGCAGCTTAATTGGAACAGGGGGGGCAGATACGCAGTATTTT.

The gene calls are TRBV7-2 and TRBJ2-7; D is possibly TRBD1 (6 bases). CDR1 and CDR2 (germline): SGHTA, FQGNSA. V was pared by 1 base and J by 3 bases, with 10 bases between. CDR3 length equals 14 residues. The CDR3 sequence: CASSLEAGVYEQYV. The CDR3 nucleotides are TGTGCCAGCAGCTTAGAGGCAGGGGTCTACGAGCAGTACGTC.

The CDR3 here is CASSLSRDRGWEETQYF. In nucleotides, the CDR3 is TGTGCCAGCAGCTTAAGCCGGGACAGGGGGTGGGAAGAGACCCAGTACTTC. The chain recombines TRBV13 with TRBJ2-5; 11 bases match TRBD1. CDR3 size: 17 residues. The ends lost 2 bases at V and 3 bases at J; junction bases unmatched: 8. The germline CDR1 and CDR2 sequences are PRHDT and FYEKMQ (reference sequence).

The genes are TRBV7-9 and TRBJ2-5, with 9 bases fitting TRBD1. The ends lost 1 base at V and 1 base at J; junction bases unmatched: 7. The CDR3 consists of 17 residues. Per germline, CDR1 SEHNR and CDR2 FQNEAQ (reference sequence). This CDR3 is CASSLGGTGLVQETQYF. The CDR3 bases are TGTGCCAGCAGCTTAGGAGGGACAGGGCTAGTCCAAGAGACCCAGTACTTC.

The gene calls are TRBV7-6 and TRBJ1-2; 9 nucleotides line up with TRBD1. V gave up 1 base and J gave up 5 bases; unmatched junction bases: 2. The CDR3 spans 14 residues. CDR1 SGHVS and CDR2 FNYEAQ come from the germline V gene. DNA for the CDR3: TGTGCCAGCAGCTTAGGGGGACAGGGATATGGCTACACCTTC. Protein: CASSLGGQGYGYTF.

This sequence joins TRBV2 and TRBJ2-2, with TRBD1 matching over 10 bases. The length of the CDR3 is 14 residues. J gave up 4 bases and V 4 bases, and 0 bases lay outside the gene matches. Germline lookup yields CDR1 SNHLY and CDR2 FYNNEI. The DNA for the CDR3 is TGTGCCAGCAGTGGACAGGGGGCCACCGGGGAGCTGTTTTTT. Amino acids: CASSGQGATGELFF.

The chain has TRBV2 and TRBJ2-3, with 7 bases lining up with TRBD1. This CDR3 region has 14 residues. From germline, CDR1 is SNHLY and CDR2 FYNNEI. With 6 bases clipped from V and 4 bases from J, the junction kept 7 bases outside the gene matches. The CDR3 DNA reads as TGTGCCAGCAGCCTACAGGGGCCAGCAGATACGCAGTATTTT. Translating gives CASSLQGPADTQYF.

The chain joins TRBV5-1 to TRBJ2-2; D is unclear. The germline V and J ends were trimmed by 4 bases and 2 bases, with 6 bases remaining between them. Germline CDR1 is SGHRS and CDR2 is YFSETQ. CDR3 length equals 13 residues. Here the CDR3 DNA reads TGCGCCAGCAGCCTCACTAACACCGGGGAGCTGTTTTTT. Translated: CASSLTNTGELFF.

The rearrangement links TRBV11-2 to TRBJ2-7, with TRBD2 identical over 14 bases. J gave up 4 bases and V 4 bases, and 6 bases lay outside the gene matches. The CDR3 contains 16 residues. Germline loops: CDR1 SGHAT, CDR2 FQNNGV. CDR3 sequence reads: CASSSRLAGGRYEQYF. In DNA, the CDR3 is TGTGCCAGCAGCTCACGACTAGCGGGAGGGCGGTACGAGCAGTACTTC.

This clone occurred once. The rearrangement links TRBV7-9 to TRBJ1-4, with 7 bases matching TRBD1. V trimming: 2 bases; J trimming: 4 bases; junction bases outside the gene matches: 4. The CDR3 covers 15 residues. Germline V gene sequence: CDR1 SEHNR, CDR2 FQNEAQ (reference sequence). CDR3 amino acids: CASSLTGAVNEKLFF. Written as DNA, the CDR3 is TGTGCCAGCAGCTTAACAGGGGCGGTTAATGAAAAACTGTTTTTT.

This clone was observed a single time. The rearrangement uses TRBV27 and TRBJ2-7; D may be TRBD1 (6 bases). V was clipped by 6 bases and J by 6 bases, with 15 bases between them. The CDR3 covers 13 residues. The germline V gene encodes CDR1 MNHEY and CDR2 SMNVEV (reference sequence). CDR3 amino acids: CASSPGVSTEQYF. In nucleotides, the CDR3 is TGTGCCAGCAGCCCAGGGGTCTCTACCGAGCAGTACTTC.

This clone has just a few counts. The CDR3 DNA reads as TGCGCCAGCAGCGCAAGACAGGGGGCGAACTACGAGCAGTACTTC. Translating gives CASSARQGANYEQYF. This rearrangement joins TRBV4-1 to TRBJ2-7; 10 positions agree with TRBD1. Trimming at V came to 5 bases and at J to 3 bases, leaving 7 bases not matched to a gene. CDR1 is MGHRA and CDR2 is YSYEKL in the germline V gene. This CDR3 comprises 15 residues.

This chain links TRBV10-3 with TRBJ1-3, with a tentative D call TRBD1 (6 bases). Trimming cost V 6 bases and J 6 bases, with 21 bases left between them. There are 16 residues in the CDR3. Germline CDR1 ENHRY, CDR2 SYGVKD. This CDR3 is CAIRTGIQGGLNTIYF. The CDR3 nucleotides read TGTGCCATCAGGACGGGGATACAAGGGGGTTTAAACACCATATATTTT.

This clone was seen a handful of times. This sample includes further DNA sequences coding for the same CDR3. The V and J genes are TRBV6-1 and TRBJ2-3; 10 bases match TRBD2. Germline loops: CDR1 MNHNS, CDR2 SASEGT. The CDR3 is made up of 15 amino acids. The trim removed 3 bases at V and 4 bases at J, leaving 4 bases unmatched. CDR3 nucleotides: TGTGCCAGCAGTGAGGGGCTAGCGGGAGCAGATACGCAGTATTTT. Residues: CASSEGLAGADTQYF.

The chain uses TRBV27 and TRBJ2-7; 8 nucleotides line up with TRBD1. Looked up from germline, CDR1 is MNHEY and CDR2 is SMNVEV (reference sequence). V shed 5 bases and J 3 bases; nucleotides not matched to a gene: 6. The CDR3 is 14 amino acids. CDR3 residues: CASSRTQGDYEQYF. In nucleotides, the CDR3 is TGTGCCAGCAGTCGGACACAGGGGGACTACGAGCAGTACTTC.